Reported below is one T cell receptor beta chain. The target antigen is unknown. This sample was included in a study of shared clonotypes between healthy human individuals. Study-level information: Donors were two women and a few men aged 18 to 49. Study outcomes and limitations: With several donors compared, roughly 5% of naive CD4 clonotypes were shared.

Together with CD45RO+ cells, CCR7-negative CD45RA+ TemRA cells were included in CD8 memory. The repertoire was sequenced with immunoSEQ multiplex PCR; TCRdb's copy has only in-frame clones and lacks some. This table has about 380,000 clones, 90% to 98% appearing once. The V gene's germline CDR1 is LNHDA and CDR2 SQIVND (reference sequence). The CDR3 sequence is 15 residues long. V shed 6 bases and J shed 1 base, with 15 bases lying between them. The sample consisted of memory CD8+ T cells sorted from blood. Subset reported: CD45RO+ cells pooled with CCR7-negative TemRA cells. The chain couples TRBV19 to TRBJ1-2; D is perhaps TRBD1 (6 bases). The clonotype comes from a man aged 30 to 39 in good health. The CDR3 region is CASRTDRLFNYGYTF. The DNA of the CDR3 is TGTGCCAGTAGGACTGACAGGCTCTTTAACTATGGCTACACCTTC.